A single sample gave rise to the 30 T cell receptor beta chains below, sequenced in a study of immune cell composition in non-small cell lung cancer. Generated by immunoSEQ multiplex PCR, the TCRdb table keeps only in-frame clones and is missing some. The sample lists around 3,500 clones, 84% occurring once. The normal lung sample lay at least 3 cm, and maximally far, from the tumour. The sample was non-adjacent lung tissue. The receptor source for this set is a human donor with non-small cell lung cancer.

The gene calls are TRBV19 and TRBJ2-7; TRBD1 matches at 10 bases. CDR1 is LNHDA and CDR2 is SQIVND in the germline V gene (reference sequence). The CDR3 totals 12 residues. Trimming at V came to 10 bases and at J to 3 bases, leaving 3 bases not matched to a gene. CDR3 amino acids: CATGQGIYEQYF. The CDR3 nucleotides read TGTGCCACGGGACAGGGGATCTACGAGCAGTACTTC. The full variable domain, with the rest looked up from reference TRBV19 and TRBJ2-7, is DGGITQSPKYLFRKEGQNVTLSCEQNLNHDAMYWYRQDPGQGLRLIYYSQIVNDFQKGDIAEGYSVSREKKESFPLTVTSAQKNPTAFYLCATGQGIYEQYFGPGTRLTVT.

Sample share makes this clone large. The V call is TRBV2, the J call TRBJ2-7; 8 nucleotides agree with TRBD2. Germline V gene sequence: CDR1 SNHLY, CDR2 FYNNEI. The CDR3 is made up of 15 amino acids. After removal of 4 bases from V and 2 bases from J, the junction contained 7 bases not matched to a gene. CDR3 amino acids: CASSVMSGGPYEQYF. As DNA, the CDR3 is TGTGCCAGCAGTGTCATGTCGGGAGGGCCCTACGAGCAGTACTTC.

About this clone: At one end the junction does not follow the germline gene, possibly because of a read error. This chain connects TRBV7-7 to TRBJ2-1; 9 bases fit TRBD2. Germline V lookup: CDR1 SSHAT, CDR2 FNYEAQ (reference sequence). The CDR3 sequence is 14 residues long. CDR3 nucleotide sequence: TGTGCTAGCAGCGTTAGCGGGAGTGACAATGAGCAGTTCTTC. It yields the protein CASSVSGSDNEQFF.

The chain joins TRBV14 to TRBJ1-4; D is possibly TRBD1 (6 bases). V gave up 2 bases and J gave up 5 bases, with 15 bases separating them. The CDR3 totals 16 residues. Germline assignment: CDR1 SGHDN and CDR2 FVKESK. The DNA of the CDR3 is TGTGCCAGCAGCCAATATCAAGGACAGATAAATGAAAAACTGTTTTTT. Translated: CASSQYQGQINEKLFF.

The V and J genes are TRBV2 and TRBJ1-1; D ambiguous. The length of the CDR3 is 15 residues. The V gene lost 0 bases and the J gene lost 4 bases, with 12 bases spanning the gap. Germline V gene sequence: CDR1 SNHLY, CDR2 FYNNEI. In DNA, the CDR3 is TGTGCCAGCAGTGAAGCGCGGGTGATTAGCACTGAAGCTTTCTTT. Protein product: CASSEARVISTEAFF.

The chain couples TRBV7-2 to TRBJ2-5, with D unclear. V shed 1 base and J shed 5 bases, with 14 bases lying between them. Looked up from germline, CDR1 is SGHTA and CDR2 is FQGNSA. CDR3 length: 15 amino acids. DNA of the CDR3: TGTGCCAGCAGCTTAGATCCCCCCCCACGGGAGACCCAGTACTTC. Residues: CASSLDPPPRETQYF. Filled out from reference TRBV7-2 and TRBJ2-5, the complete variable domain reads GAGVSQSPSNKVTEKGKDVELRCDPISGHTALYWYRQSLGQGLEFLIYFQGNSAPDKSGLPSDRFSAERTGGSVSTLTIQRTQQEDSAVYLCASSLDPPPRETQYFGPGTRLLVL.

As concerns this clone: At one end, the junction sequence differs from germline, possibly due to a read error. This sequence joins TRBV18 and TRBJ2-7; TRBD1 matches at 9 bases. The germline V gene has CDR1 KGHSH and CDR2 LQKENI. The CDR3 has 14 residues. The CDR3 reads CASSPQGAGDEQYF. The DNA of the CDR3 is TGTGCCAGCTCCCCACAGGGGGCTGGGGACGAGCAGTACTTC. Together with reference TRBV18 and TRBJ2-7, the CDR3 gives the full variable domain: NAGVMQNPRHLVRRRGQEARLRCSPMKGHSHVYWYRQLPEEGLKFMVYLQKENIIDESGMPKERFSAEFPKEGPSILRIQQVVRGDSAAYFCASSPQGAGDEQYFGPGTRLTVT.

V gene TRBV5-1 combines with J gene TRBJ1-3; TRBD1 aligns across 7 bases. Per germline, CDR1 SGHRS and CDR2 YFSETQ. The trim removed 4 bases at V and 0 bases at J, leaving 13 bases unmatched. The CDR3 has 18 amino acids. CDR3 sequence (DNA): TGCGCCAGCAGCCTCCGGGACAGCTCCACATTCTCTGGAAACACCATATATTTT. Translation: CASSLRDSSTFSGNTIYF. The variable domain in full, completed from reference TRBV5-1 and TRBJ1-3, reads KAGVTQTPRYLIKTRGQQVTLSCSPISGHRSVSWYQQTPGQGLQFLFEYFSETQRNKGNFPGRFSGRQFSNSRSEMNVSTLELGDSALYLCASSLRDSSTFSGNTIYFGEGSWLTVV.

This chain joins TRBV11-2 and TRBJ1-5; no clear D gene. Trimming left V 2 bases short and J 0 bases short, with 8 bases between. Per germline, CDR1 SGHAT and CDR2 FQNNGV. The CDR3 runs to 15 residues. The CDR3 sequence is CASSLTQYSNQPQHF. The CDR3 DNA sequence: TGTGCCAGCAGCTTAACCCAGTATAGCAATCAGCCCCAGCATTTT. Combining the CDR3 with reference TRBV11-2 and TRBJ1-5 gives the whole variable domain EAGVAQSPRYKIIEKRQSVAFWCNPISGHATLYWYQQILGQGPKLLIQFQNNGVVDDSQLPKDRFSAERLKGVDSTLKIQPAKLEDSAVYLCASSLTQYSNQPQHFGDGTRLSIL.

V usage is TRBV10-1 and J usage is TRBJ2-2; TRBD2 might be the D (5 bases). CDR3 length: 14 residues. Germline assignment: CDR1 WNHNN and CDR2 SYGVQD (reference sequence). Trimming left V 3 bases short and J 6 bases short, with 11 bases between. The CDR3 DNA reads as TGCGCCAGCAGTGAAGGTGGGAGCTCCGGGGAGCTGTTTTTT. Amino acids: CASSEGGSSGELFF.

This clone has a handful of counts. This chain joins TRBV29-1 and TRBJ2-1, with D perhaps TRBD1 (6 bases). The germline gives CDR1 SQVTM, CDR2 ANQGSEA. CDR3 size: 14 residues. Trimming stripped 6 bases from V and 4 bases from J, with 16 bases between. The chain's CDR3 is CSVLQGLEYNEQFF. DNA for the CDR3: TGCAGCGTCCTACAGGGCCTTGAGTACAATGAGCAGTTCTTC.

The chain has TRBV5-1 and TRBJ2-4; a weak D match, TRBD2 (5 bases). This CDR3 is 14 amino acids long. Germline CDR1 SGHRS, CDR2 YFSETQ. The V end lost 0 bases, the J end lost 6 bases, and 10 bases lay between the germline ends. This chain's CDR3 is CASSLASAGNIQYF. For the CDR3, the DNA is TGCGCCAGCAGCTTGGCTTCCGCGGGAAACATTCAGTACTTC.

V gene TRBV5-1 combines with J gene TRBJ2-5; possible D gene TRBD2, 7 bases. Germline CDR1 reads SGHRS; CDR2 reads YFSETQ. The CDR3 consists of 16 residues. Trimming pared 3 bases from V and 0 bases from J, leaving 15 bases between. For the CDR3, the DNA is TGCGCCAGCAGCTGGGGGGGGCTGGGGTACCAAGAGACCCAGTACTTC. Protein: CASSWGGLGYQETQYF.

The J gene is TRBJ2-7, the V gene TRBV5-6, with D maybe TRBD1 (6 bases). Trimming cost V 4 bases and J 3 bases, with 14 bases left between them. The V gene's germline CDR1 is SGHDT and CDR2 YYEEEE. The CDR3 totals 14 residues. The CDR3 region is CASSGTVGGYEQYF. The CDR3 DNA reads as TGTGCCAGCAGCGGAACAGTAGGGGGCTACGAGCAGTACTTC.

This chain joins TRBV14 and TRBJ1-4, with TRBD1 as a possible D gene (6 bases). The length of the CDR3 is 16 residues. With 2 bases removed from V and 5 bases from J, the gap between germline ends came to 15 bases. The germline V gene encodes CDR1 SGHDN and CDR2 FVKESK. The CDR3: CASSQIDGQWNEKLFF. The CDR3 region has the DNA TGTGCCAGCAGCCAAATAGACGGACAGTGGAATGAAAAACTGTTTTTT.

The sample holds a few counts of this clone. J is TRBJ2-1 and V is TRBV7-2, with a weak D call TRBD2 (6 bases). The germline gives CDR1 SGHTA, CDR2 FQGNSA. There are 16 residues in the CDR3. Trimming pared 2 bases from V and 4 bases from J, leaving 15 bases between. The CDR3 DNA follows: TGTGCCAGCAGCTTAACCGGGAGCGGAGCGTACAATGAGCAGTTCTTC. It codes for CASSLTGSGAYNEQFF.

The chain employs TRBV10-1 and TRBJ2-1; 10 nucleotides agree with TRBD1. The V gene end was trimmed by 8 bases and the J gene end by 7 bases; junction bases not matched to a gene: 11. The CDR3 is 15 residues long. Germline loops: CDR1 WNHNN, CDR2 SYGVQD (reference sequence). DNA for the CDR3: TGCGCCAGCGGGACAGGGGCAGTGGTTGGGAATGAGCAGTTCTTC. This gives the protein CASGTGAVVGNEQFF.

The J gene is TRBJ1-2, the V gene TRBV28; D not resolved. The germline gives CDR1 MDHEN, CDR2 SYDVKM. The germline V and J ends were trimmed by 5 bases and 1 base, with 8 bases remaining between them. The CDR3 sequence is 13 residues long. The DNA of the CDR3 is TGTGCCAGCAGTCCCCGTTTTAACTATGGCTACACCTTC. Translated: CASSPRFNYGYTF.

The chain combines TRBV18 with TRBJ1-1; no definite D call. The CDR3 spans 13 residues. Germline CDR1 reads KGHSH; CDR2 reads LQKENI. Between the trimmed V and J ends, which lost 5 bases and 5 bases, there was a span of 12 bases. Written as DNA, the CDR3 is TGTGCCAGCTCAGGGAGTTTGGATACTGAAGCTTTCTTT. Amino acids: CASSGSLDTEAFF.

The rearrangement links TRBV7-1 to TRBJ2-3; TRBD1 aligns across 9 bases. TRBV7-1 is an ORF; its function is uncertain. The CDR3 contains 15 residues. The trim removed 5 bases at V and 3 bases at J, leaving 6 bases unmatched. The CDR3 nucleotides read TGTGCCAGCAGCAAGGACAGGGGCCCGACAGATACGCAGTATTTT. This codes for CASSKDRGPTDTQYF.

The rearrangement joins TRBV18 to TRBJ1-2; the D is unclear. The V gene lost 2 bases and the J gene lost 5 bases, with 15 bases spanning the gap. The CDR3 sequence is 15 residues long. CDR1 is KGHSH and CDR2 is LQKENI in the germline V gene. The CDR3 coding sequence is TGTGCCAGCTCACCAGGTCCTAAAACAGAATATGGCTACACCTTC. This translates into CASSPGPKTEYGYTF.

This chain connects TRBV9 to TRBJ2-2, with no clear D. CDR3 length: 13 amino acids. The germline V gene has CDR1 SGDLS and CDR2 YYNGEE. Trimming stripped 0 bases from V and 7 bases from J, with 7 bases between. As DNA, the CDR3 is TGTGCCAGCAGCGTAGGTCCAATCGGGGAGCTGTTTTTT. Protein product: CASSVGPIGELFF.

The V and J genes are TRBV7-9 and TRBJ1-1; D gene uncertain. This CDR3 contains 14 residues. Germline CDR1 reads SEHNR; CDR2 reads FQNEAQ (reference sequence). Trimming stripped 3 bases from V and 5 bases from J, with 13 bases between. The CDR3 region has the DNA TGTGCCAGCAGCTTTAGTGTGGTTTCGACTGAAGCTTTCTTT. This sequence encodes CASSFSVVSTEAFF.

V usage is TRBV27 and J usage is TRBJ2-7; 9 nucleotides match TRBD1. With V trimmed by 8 bases and J by 1 base, 6 bases remained unmatched. Germline CDR1 is MNHEY and CDR2 is SMNVEV (reference sequence). This CDR3 is built from 14 residues. The DNA of the CDR3 is TGTGCCAGCGAGGCCGGGACAGGGTCCTACGAGCAGTACTTC. The encoded protein is CASEAGTGSYEQYF.

By frequency in the sample, this clone is large. The chain combines TRBV5-6 with TRBJ1-6; a weak D match, TRBD1 (6 bases). V shed 4 bases and J shed 8 bases, with 16 bases lying between them. The CDR3 runs 15 residues. Per the germline V gene, CDR1 is SGHDT and CDR2 is YYEEEE. Here the CDR3 reads CASSRATGNDSPLHF. CDR3 coding DNA: TGTGCCAGCAGCCGAGCCACAGGGAATGATTCACCCCTCCACTTT.

The chain links TRBV10-1 to TRBJ2-2, with D perhaps matching TRBD1 (5 bases). The germline V gene encodes CDR1 WNHNN and CDR2 SYGVQD (reference sequence). V was clipped by 3 bases and J by 6 bases, with 20 bases between them. CDR3 length: 17 amino acids. Here the CDR3 reads CASSEATAGAGAGELFF. CDR3 DNA: TGCGCCAGCAGTGAAGCGACAGCTGGAGCAGGAGCCGGGGAGCTGTTTTTT.

The chain has TRBV6-6 and TRBJ1-4; D perhaps matches TRBD1 (5 bases). The CDR3 contains 14 residues. CDR1 and CDR2 (germline): MNHNY, SVGAGI (reference sequence). Trimming took 6 bases from V and 8 from J, leaving 16 bases between them. CDR3 bases: TGTGCCAGCAGGACCCTCGCGGAGGGGGAAAAACTGTTTTTT. It translates to CASRTLAEGEKLFF.

This chain links TRBV9 with TRBJ2-2, with TRBD2 matching over 7 bases. Unmatched junction bases numbered 8, after V lost 0 bases and J lost 6 bases. Germline loops: CDR1 SGDLS, CDR2 YYNGEE. The CDR3 has 16 amino acids. The CDR3 DNA is TGTGCCAGCAGCGTAGCTGGGGCGGGAGTGGCCGGGGAGCTGTTTTTT. Translating it yields CASSVAGAGVAGELFF.

The V and J genes are TRBV5-1 and TRBJ2-3, with 7 bases fitting TRBD2. Trimming took 2 bases from V and 0 from J; bases not matched to a gene: 9. In germline, CDR1 is SGHRS, CDR2 YFSETQ. There are 17 residues in the CDR3. Here the CDR3 reads CASSLPTSEPSTDTQYF. In nucleotides, the CDR3 is TGCGCCAGCAGCTTACCTACTAGCGAGCCTAGCACAGATACGCAGTATTTT.

The chain joins TRBV18 to TRBJ2-1; 7 bases fit TRBD2. CDR3 size: 15 residues. The V gene's germline CDR1 is KGHSH and CDR2 LQKENI. The J segment lost 6 bases and the V segment lost 3 bases, leaving 8 bases of the junction unmatched. The DNA of the CDR3 is TGTGCCAGCTCACCGGGGGAGGGCGAATTCAATGAGCAGTTCTTC. It yields the protein CASSPGEGEFNEQFF. The variable domain in full, completed from reference TRBV18 and TRBJ2-1, reads NAGVMQNPRHLVRRRGQEARLRCSPMKGHSHVYWYRQLPEEGLKFMVYLQKENIIDESGMPKERFSAEFPKEGPSILRIQQVVRGDSAAYFCASSPGEGEFNEQFFGPGTRLTVL.